These 31 T cell receptor beta chains came from one sample sequenced in a study of cytomegalovirus exposure and HLA in healthy donors. 13 Jbeta primers and 60 Vbeta primers were used for the PCR. Sequencing used immunoSEQ multiplex PCR; TCRdb keeps in-frame clones, though not all of them. The table lists 150,000 to 200,000 clones, 78% of them singletons. The sample taken for sequencing was PBMCs. These receptors all stem from a woman aged 50 to 65 in good health and CMV-seropositive.

This rearrangement joins TRBV5-1 to TRBJ1-2, with D possibly TRBD1 on 6 matching bases. Germline loops: CDR1 SGHRS, CDR2 YFSETQ. V lost 0 bases and J 3 bases, leaving 9 bases between the germline ends. The CDR3 runs 14 residues. The CDR3 region is CASSLVSGDYGYTF. The DNA of the CDR3 is TGCGCCAGCAGCTTGGTTTCAGGGGACTATGGCTACACCTTC.

This clone was seen a single time. This chain connects TRBV19 to TRBJ2-7, with 10 bases aligning to TRBD2. Unmatched junction bases numbered 13, after V lost 10 bases and J lost 7 bases. The germline V gene encodes CDR1 LNHDA and CDR2 SQIVND (reference sequence). The CDR3 loop spans 14 amino acids. Here the CDR3 DNA reads TGTGCCACCACAGTCAGCGGGGGGGCCGGAGAGCAGTACTTC. It translates to CATTVSGGAGEQYF.

The chain recombines TRBV5-1 with TRBJ2-1, with 13 nucleotides matching TRBD2. CDR3 length: 15 residues. Germline V gene data show CDR1 as SGHRS and CDR2 as YFSETQ. J was trimmed by 8 bases and V by 5 bases; bases with no gene match: 7. CDR3 residues: CASRQLAGGFDEQFF. For the CDR3, the DNA is TGCGCCAGCAGGCAACTAGCGGGGGGGTTCGATGAGCAGTTCTTC. The whole variable domain, filled in from reference TRBV5-1 and TRBJ2-1, reads KAGVTQTPRYLIKTRGQQVTLSCSPISGHRSVSWYQQTPGQGLQFLFEYFSETQRNKGNFPGRFSGRQFSNSRSEMNVSTLELGDSALYLCASRQLAGGFDEQFFGPGTRLTVL.

The CDR3 bases are TGTGCCAGCAGCTTATACAAGGGGTACGAGCAGTACTTC. This codes for CASSLYKGYEQYF. The rearrangement joins TRBV7-7 to TRBJ2-7; D possibly corresponds to TRBD1 (5 bases). CDR3 length: 13 residues. Germline V lookup: CDR1 SSHAT, CDR2 FNYEAQ (reference sequence). Trimming took off 2 bases at V and 4 bases at J, with 9 bases between the two ends.

The chain has TRBV12-1 and TRBJ1-3. TRBV12-1 counts as a pseudogene. This CDR3 has 16 residues. The CDR3 loop is CASSLLGASGGNTIYF. The DNA for the CDR3 is TGTGCCAGCAGCCTTCTGGGAGCGTCGGGAGGAAACACCATATATTTT.

V and J are TRBV7-8 and TRBJ1-4, with 8 bases lining up with TRBD1. Germline V gene data show CDR1 as SGHVS and CDR2 as FQNEAQ. V shed 2 bases, J shed 7 bases, and the junction held 6 bases outside the gene matches. The CDR3 loop spans 15 amino acids. In DNA form, the CDR3 reads TGTGCCAGCAGCTTACTCTTGGACAGGGTTGAAAAACTGTTTTTT. Its translation is CASSLLLDRVEKLFF.

The genes are TRBV4-2 and TRBJ2-3, with 7 bases lining up with TRBD2. With V trimmed by 0 bases and J by 4 bases, 7 bases remained unmatched. Germline values: CDR1 LGHNA, CDR2 YNFKEQ. CDR3 length: 16 residues. The CDR3 DNA reads as TGTGCCAGCAGCCAAGACCCGGGGGGAGACGCAGATACGCAGTATTTT. The encoded protein is CASSQDPGGDADTQYF.

The V call is TRBV2, the J call TRBJ1-2, with D perhaps matching TRBD1 (6 bases). V shed 8 bases and J shed 3 bases, with 25 bases lying between them. The CDR3 covers 17 residues. Germline V gene data show CDR1 as SNHLY and CDR2 as FYNNEI. The CDR3 bases are TGTGCCAGCGGGGGACGGCTGGGAGGGGGTTATGACTATGGCTACACCTTC. Amino acids: CASGGRLGGGYDYGYTF.

V gene TRBV5-1 combines with J gene TRBJ1-3, with a possible D match to TRBD1 (6 bases). This CDR3 has 16 amino acids. Germline CDR1 reads SGHRS; CDR2 reads YFSETQ. V dropped 0 bases and J dropped 2 bases, with 12 bases sitting between them. DNA for the CDR3: TGCGCCAGCAGCTTGGGAGGGACAAGAACTGGAAACACCATATATTTT. Its translation is CASSLGGTRTGNTIYF.

In its sample, this clone was seen a few times. The same CDR3 can be traced to other DNA sequences in this sample. The chain employs TRBV7-9 and TRBJ1-1, with TRBD1 matching over 10 bases. Germline CDR1 SEHNR, CDR2 FQNEAQ (reference sequence). V trimming: 3 bases; J trimming: 1 base; junction bases outside the gene matches: 5. This CDR3 region has 16 residues. The CDR3 bases are TGTGCCAGCAGCTTGGTGACAGGGGGCAGGAACACTGAAGCTTTCTTT. Its protein product is CASSLVTGGRNTEAFF. Full variable domain (outside the CDR3, taken from reference TRBV7-9 and TRBJ1-1): DTGVSQNPRHKITKRGQNVTFRCDPISEHNRLYWYRQTLGQGPEFLTYFQNEAQLEKSRLLSDRFSAERPKGSFSTLEIQRTEQGDSAMYLCASSLVTGGRNTEAFFGQGTRLTVV.

The chain is built from TRBV9 and TRBJ1-4, with D perhaps TRBD1 (6 bases). CDR3 size: 15 residues. Per germline, CDR1 SGDLS and CDR2 YYNGEE. Trimming took 4 bases from V and 3 from J, leaving 13 bases between them. The CDR3 sequence: CASSLHGTPNEKLFF. The CDR3 nucleotides read TGTGCCAGCAGCCTCCACGGGACACCTAATGAAAAACTGTTTTTT. Full variable domain (rest looked up from reference TRBV9 and TRBJ1-4): DSGVTQTPKHLITATGQRVTLRCSPRSGDLSVYWYQQSLDQGLQFLIQYYNGEERAKGNILERFSAQQFPDLHSELNLSSLELGDSALYFCASSLHGTPNEKLFFGSGTQLSVL.

This sequence joins TRBV5-1 and TRBJ2-5; D is possibly TRBD1 (6 bases). The CDR3 contains 14 residues. Germline CDR1 SGHRS, CDR2 YFSETQ. Deletions cut 0 bases from V and 2 bases from J, with 8 bases between. The CDR3 region is CASSLGGRQETQYF. DNA for the CDR3: TGCGCCAGCAGCTTGGGGGGGCGACAAGAGACCCAGTACTTC.

This clone has just a few counts. CDR3 bases: TGTGCCAGTAGTATTGAGTATCAGGGATGGGTTGGAGCCAAAAACATTCAGTACTTC. Its protein product is CASSIEYQGWVGAKNIQYF. This chain links TRBV19 with TRBJ2-4, with a possible D match to TRBD1 (5 bases). With 3 bases removed from V and 0 bases from J, the gap between germline ends came to 21 bases. The CDR3 length is 19 residues. The germline V gene has CDR1 LNHDA and CDR2 SQIVND (reference sequence).

For the CDR3, the DNA is TGTGCCAGCAGCTTAGTCCGGGGAGAGTTCTTC. It is translated as CASSLVRGEFF. This chain connects TRBV7-9 to TRBJ2-1, with a weak D call TRBD2 (5 bases). CDR3 size: 11 residues. V was clipped by 1 base and J by 14 bases, with 9 bases between them. CDR1 and CDR2 from the germline V gene are SEHNR and FQNEAQ (reference sequence).

This chain links TRBV2 with TRBJ1-1; D not resolved. The CDR3 spans 13 residues. From germline, CDR1 is SNHLY and CDR2 FYNNEI. V was pared by 11 bases and J by 8 bases, with 21 bases between. CDR3 residues: CASGTTGQREAFF. DNA of the CDR3: TGTGCCTCGGGAACAACGGGCCAAAGAGAAGCTTTCTTT.

J is TRBJ1-3 and V is TRBV18; D remains ambiguous. The V end lost 0 bases, the J end lost 0 bases, and 9 bases lay between the germline ends. Germline V gene sequence: CDR1 KGHSH, CDR2 LQKENI. The CDR3 consists of 16 residues. In nucleotides, the CDR3 is TGTGCCAGCTCACCACCGTTACAGTACTCTGGAAACACCATATATTTT. Translating it yields CASSPPLQYSGNTIYF.

This rearrangement joins TRBV9 to TRBJ2-3; a weak D match, TRBD1 (7 bases). The CDR3 totals 14 residues. Germline assignment: CDR1 SGDLS and CDR2 YYNGEE. V was shortened by 3 bases and J by 6 bases, with 14 bases between the two germline ends. The CDR3 nucleotides are TGTGCCAGCAGCGCCAGGGGGGCAGGGGATACGCAGTATTTT. It yields the protein CASSARGAGDTQYF. The full variable domain, its missing parts supplied by reference TRBV9 and TRBJ2-3, is DSGVTQTPKHLITATGQRVTLRCSPRSGDLSVYWYQQSLDQGLQFLIQYYNGEERAKGNILERFSAQQFPDLHSELNLSSLELGDSALYFCASSARGAGDTQYFGPGTRLTVL.

The chain recombines TRBV25-1 with TRBJ1-2; D is possibly TRBD1 (6 bases). The ends were cut back, 4 bases at V and 4 bases at J, with 13 bases in the middle. Germline CDR1 and CDR2: MGHDK and SYGVNS. The CDR3 loop spans 14 amino acids. The CDR3: CASSVGAPGYGYTF. In DNA form, the CDR3 reads TGTGCCAGCAGTGTGGGGGCGCCCGGCTATGGCTACACCTTC.

The V call is TRBV7-8, the J call TRBJ2-7, with TRBD2 as a possible D gene (6 bases). Trimming stripped 4 bases from V and 5 bases from J, with 15 bases between. Germline V gene sequence: CDR1 SGHVS, CDR2 FQNEAQ. The CDR3 extends over 14 amino acids. Written as DNA, the CDR3 is TGTGCCAGCAGCTCCATGGACGGGAGCAACGAGCAGTACTTC. Amino acid sequence: CASSSMDGSNEQYF.

The chain is built from TRBV30 and TRBJ1-3; 9 nucleotides line up with TRBD1. This CDR3 contains 15 residues. The junction had 5 bases not matched to a gene; V was cut back by 2 bases and J by 3 bases. Germline assignment: CDR1 GTSNPN and CDR2 SVGIG (reference sequence). The CDR3 DNA sequence: TGTGCCTGGAGTCACCGGGACAGGGATGGAAACACCATATATTTT. Its translation: CAWSHRDRDGNTIYF.

V and J are TRBV30 and TRBJ2-7, with 8 bases matching TRBD1. The germline gives CDR1 GTSNPN, CDR2 SVGIG (reference sequence). The CDR3 loop spans 13 amino acids. The trim removed 8 bases at V and 0 bases at J, leaving 6 bases unmatched. The CDR3 nucleotides are TGTGCCCTCCCTACAGGGGGCTCCTACGAGCAGTACTTC. Protein: CALPTGGSYEQYF.

The V call is TRBV5-1, the J call TRBJ1-1, with D possibly being TRBD1 (5 bases). Trimming took 1 base from V and 3 from J, leaving 13 bases between them. CDR1 is SGHRS and CDR2 is YFSETQ in the germline V gene. This CDR3 is 15 amino acids long. CDR3 in DNA: TGCGCCAGCAGCTTGAACGGGGGACCGGACACTGAAGCTTTCTTT. This codes for CASSLNGGPDTEAFF.

The rearrangement links TRBV5-5 to TRBJ1-5; 9 positions match TRBD1. Unmatched junction bases numbered 9, after V lost 4 bases and J lost 7 bases. The CDR3 loop spans 15 amino acids. Germline lookup yields CDR1 SGHKS and CDR2 YYEKEE (reference sequence). The CDR3 DNA reads TGTGCCAGCAGCCTCGGACAGGGGTTGACGCAGCCCCAGCATTTT. Encoded protein: CASSLGQGLTQPQHF.

The chain is built from TRBV10-3 and TRBJ1-2, with 7 bases aligning to TRBD1. Germline assignment: CDR1 ENHRY and CDR2 SYGVKD. The ends lost 7 bases at V and 5 bases at J; junction bases unmatched: 7. The CDR3 is 13 amino acids. CDR3 DNA sequence: TGTGCCATCAATGGGGACAGAGGTTATGGCTACACCTTC. The encoded protein is CAINGDRGYGYTF.

The gene calls are TRBV7-9 and TRBJ1-5; 11 bases match TRBD1. V shed 5 bases and J 0 bases; nucleotides not matched to a gene: 9. CDR3 length: 18 amino acids. Germline CDR1 SEHNR, CDR2 FQNEAQ (reference sequence). The CDR3 sequence: CASSRTGTGGYSNQPQHF. The CDR3 bases are TGTGCCAGCAGCAGAACCGGGACAGGGGGATATAGCAATCAGCCCCAGCATTTT.

This clone was observed at least ten times. This sequence joins TRBV6-4 and TRBJ2-1; possibly TRBD1 for D (6 bases). Germline lookup yields CDR1 MRHNA and CDR2 SNTAGT. Trimming took off 6 bases at V and 2 bases at J, with 14 bases between the two ends. The CDR3 sequence is 15 residues long. This chain's CDR3 is CASSHYREPYNEQFF. In DNA form, the CDR3 reads TGTGCCAGCAGCCATTACAGGGAGCCCTACAATGAGCAGTTCTTC.

The V and J genes are TRBV5-1 and TRBJ2-7, with D possibly matching TRBD2 (6 bases). Germline V gene sequence: CDR1 SGHRS, CDR2 YFSETQ. V was pared by 3 bases and J by 2 bases, with 9 bases between. This CDR3 has 13 amino acids. CDR3 amino acids: CASSWKRAYEQYF. The CDR3 DNA follows: TGCGCCAGCAGCTGGAAGCGGGCCTACGAGCAGTACTTC.

The chain employs TRBV7-8 and TRBJ1-6, with 8 bases aligning to TRBD1. Germline V gives CDR1 SGHVS, CDR2 FQNEAQ. The CDR3 extends over 15 amino acids. Trimming took 6 bases from V and 7 from J; bases not matched to a gene: 8. Here the CDR3 reads CASSIDRGGNSPLHF. The CDR3 nucleotides are TGTGCCAGCAGTATAGACAGGGGAGGAAATTCACCCCTCCACTTT.

This rearrangement joins TRBV7-3 to TRBJ2-1, with 12 bases fitting TRBD2. The V segment lost 5 bases and the J segment 3 bases; nucleotides outside the gene matches: 11. Germline lookup yields CDR1 SGHTA and CDR2 FQGTGA. The CDR3 contains 18 residues. CDR3 sequence (DNA): TGTGCCAGCAGCAAAAGGGCTAGCGGGGGGGACAACTACAATGAGCAGTTCTTC. Protein product: CASSKRASGGDNYNEQFF.

This chain connects TRBV27 to TRBJ1-2; tentative D call: TRBD1 (6 bases). V lost 0 bases to trimming and J lost 4 bases, with 15 bases between them. This CDR3 has 16 residues. CDR1 and CDR2 (germline): MNHEY, SMNVEV (reference sequence). This CDR3 is CASSLSRGGTIYGYTF. Here the CDR3 DNA reads TGTGCCAGCAGTTTATCGCGGGGGGGCACTATCTATGGCTACACCTTC.

The CDR3 protein is CARAGSAKSYEQYF. CDR3 in DNA: TGTGCCAGAGCGGGGTCAGCGAAGTCCTACGAGCAGTACTTC. The chain combines TRBV19 with TRBJ2-7; the match to TRBD2 covers 7 bases. The ends lost 9 bases at V and 1 base at J; junction bases unmatched: 9. CDR1 and CDR2 from the germline V gene are LNHDA and SQIVND (reference sequence). CDR3 length: 14 residues.